This T cell receptor beta chain was sequenced in a study of T cells in Graves' hyperthyroidism and ophthalmopathy. Study results and limitations: Ophthalmopathy cases were set apart from stable hyperthyroidism by a 13 V-J model. Model output signaled ophthalmopathy a median about 6.3 months ahead of onset.

This CDR3 comprises 13 residues. Germline lookup yields CDR1 SGHRS and CDR2 YFSETQ. With 9 bases removed from V and 3 bases from J, the gap between germline ends came to 12 bases. Remarks on this clonotype: Its antigen is currently unknown.

Hyperthyroidism of Graves' type that showed no ophthalmopathy progression within 18 months was stable. On the basis of clinical symptoms, serum thyroxine and TRAb, thyroid ultrasound and orbital computed tomography, diagnoses were made. Using RNA transcripts as the source, TCR beta CDR3 regions were amplified. TCR CDR3 underwent first-round RT-PCR with the HTBI primer set. MiXCR, run by TCRdb on the multiplex PCR reads, gives a single entry per CDR3 protein. The data contain hundreds of thousands of distinct CDR3 sequences, roughly 37% of them seen just once; the ten biggest clones take up roughly 8.3%.

Sequenced material: blood. The sequence came from a man between 18 and 35 years old with Graves' hyperthyroidism. The chain combines TRBV5-1 with TRBJ2-2; D is ambiguous. DNA for the CDR3: TGCGCCACCGCAGGTGGGGACACCGGGGAGCTGTTTTTT. This encodes CATAGGDTGELFF.